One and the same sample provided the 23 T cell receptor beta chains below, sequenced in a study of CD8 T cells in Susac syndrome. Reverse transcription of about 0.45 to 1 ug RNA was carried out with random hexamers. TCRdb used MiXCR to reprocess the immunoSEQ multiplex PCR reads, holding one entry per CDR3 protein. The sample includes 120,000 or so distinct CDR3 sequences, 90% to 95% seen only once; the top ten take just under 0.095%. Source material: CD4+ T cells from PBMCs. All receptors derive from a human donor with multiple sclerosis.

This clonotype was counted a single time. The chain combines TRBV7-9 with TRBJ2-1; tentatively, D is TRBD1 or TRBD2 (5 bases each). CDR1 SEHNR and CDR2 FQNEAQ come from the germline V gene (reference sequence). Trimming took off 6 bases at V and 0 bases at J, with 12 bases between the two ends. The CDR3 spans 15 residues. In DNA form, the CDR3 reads TGTGCCAGCAGTACCGAGGGGAGCTCCTACAATGAGCAGTTCTTC. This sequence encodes CASSTEGSSYNEQFF.

The DNA for the CDR3 is TGTGCCAGCTCACCCCCCAGTAGTGGCAATCAGCCCCAGCATTTT. This encodes CASSPPSSGNQPQHF. The chain employs TRBV18 and TRBJ1-5; D uncertain. CDR3 length: 15 amino acids. The V end lost 3 bases, the J end lost 2 bases, and 11 bases lay between the germline ends. Per the germline V gene, CDR1 is KGHSH and CDR2 is LQKENI.

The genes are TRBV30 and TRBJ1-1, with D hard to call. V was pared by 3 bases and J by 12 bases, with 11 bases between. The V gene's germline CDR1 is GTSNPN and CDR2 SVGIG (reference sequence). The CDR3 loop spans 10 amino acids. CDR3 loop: CAWRNGRTFF. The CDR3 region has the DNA TGTGCCTGGAGGAACGGCAGGACTTTCTTT.

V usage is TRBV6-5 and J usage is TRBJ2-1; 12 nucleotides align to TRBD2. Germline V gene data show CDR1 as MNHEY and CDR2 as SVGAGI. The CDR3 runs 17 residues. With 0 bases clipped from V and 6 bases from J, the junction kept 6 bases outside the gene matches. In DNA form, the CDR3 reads TGTGCCAGCAGTTACTCGATGGCTAGCGGGGGGGGCAATGAGCAGTTCTTC. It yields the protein CASSYSMASGGGNEQFF.

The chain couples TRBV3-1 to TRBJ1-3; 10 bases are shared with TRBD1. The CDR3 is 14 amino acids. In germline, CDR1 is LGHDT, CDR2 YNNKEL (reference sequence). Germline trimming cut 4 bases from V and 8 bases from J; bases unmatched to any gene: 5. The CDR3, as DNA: TGTGCCAGCAGCCTCCGACAGGGGGCAGACACCATATATTTT. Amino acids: CASSLRQGADTIYF.

In DNA form, the CDR3 reads TGTGCCAGCAGTTTTTTCGCAGGAAATTCACCCCTCCACTTT. It is translated as CASSFFAGNSPLHF. The chain carries TRBV28 and TRBJ1-6, with unresolved D. Deletions cut 3 bases from V and 7 bases from J, with 10 bases between. The germline V gene encodes CDR1 MDHEN and CDR2 SYDVKM. The CDR3 consists of 14 residues.

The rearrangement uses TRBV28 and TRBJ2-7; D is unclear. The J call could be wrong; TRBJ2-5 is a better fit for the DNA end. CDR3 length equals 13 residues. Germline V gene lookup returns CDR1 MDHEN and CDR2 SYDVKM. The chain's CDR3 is CASSLSEEPTQYF. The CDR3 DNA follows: TGTGCCAGCAGTTTATCTGAGGAACCGACCCAGTACTTC.

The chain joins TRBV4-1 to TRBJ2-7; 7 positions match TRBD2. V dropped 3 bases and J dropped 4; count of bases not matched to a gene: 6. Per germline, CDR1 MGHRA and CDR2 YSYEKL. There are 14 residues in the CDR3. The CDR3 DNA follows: TGCGCCAGCAGCCATAGCGCTAGCGGTTACGAGCAGTACTTC. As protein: CASSHSASGYEQYF.

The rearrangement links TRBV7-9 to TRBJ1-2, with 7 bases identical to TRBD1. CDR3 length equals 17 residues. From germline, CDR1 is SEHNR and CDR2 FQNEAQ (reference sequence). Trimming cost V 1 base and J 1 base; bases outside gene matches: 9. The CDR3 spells CASSLVPGQDFNYGYTF. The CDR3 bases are TGTGCCAGCAGCTTAGTTCCCGGACAGGACTTTAACTATGGCTACACCTTC.

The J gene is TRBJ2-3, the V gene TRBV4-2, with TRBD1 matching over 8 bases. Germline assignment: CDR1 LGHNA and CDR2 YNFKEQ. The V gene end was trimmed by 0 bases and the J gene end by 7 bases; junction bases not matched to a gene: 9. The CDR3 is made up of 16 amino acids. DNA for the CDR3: TGTGCCAGCAGCCAAGACCTAGGACAGGGCCTCCATACGCAGTATTTT. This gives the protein CASSQDLGQGLHTQYF.

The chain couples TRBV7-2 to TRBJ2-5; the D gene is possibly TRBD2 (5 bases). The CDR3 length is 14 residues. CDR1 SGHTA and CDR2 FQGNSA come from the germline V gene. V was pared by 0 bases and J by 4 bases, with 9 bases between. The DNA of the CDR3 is TGTGCCAGCAGCTTAGCGGGGAGCGGAGAGACCCAGTACTTC. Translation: CASSLAGSGETQYF.

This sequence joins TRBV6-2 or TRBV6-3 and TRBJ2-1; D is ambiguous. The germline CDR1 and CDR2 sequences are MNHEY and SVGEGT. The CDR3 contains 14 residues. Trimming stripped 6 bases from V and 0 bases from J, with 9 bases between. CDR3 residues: CASRTRSSYNEQFF. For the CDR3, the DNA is TGTGCCAGCAGAACCCGGAGCTCCTACAATGAGCAGTTCTTC.

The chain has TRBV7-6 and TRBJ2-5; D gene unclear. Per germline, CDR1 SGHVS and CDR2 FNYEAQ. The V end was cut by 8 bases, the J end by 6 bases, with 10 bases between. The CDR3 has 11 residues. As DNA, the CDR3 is TGTGCCAGCGGAACAACAAAGACCCAGTACTTC. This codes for CASGTTKTQYF.

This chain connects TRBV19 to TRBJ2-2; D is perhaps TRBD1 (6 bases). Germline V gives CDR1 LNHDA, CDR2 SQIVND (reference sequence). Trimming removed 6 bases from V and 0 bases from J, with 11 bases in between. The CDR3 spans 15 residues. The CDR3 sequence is CASRRQESNTGELFF. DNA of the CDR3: TGTGCCAGTAGAAGACAGGAGTCGAACACCGGGGAGCTGTTTTTT.

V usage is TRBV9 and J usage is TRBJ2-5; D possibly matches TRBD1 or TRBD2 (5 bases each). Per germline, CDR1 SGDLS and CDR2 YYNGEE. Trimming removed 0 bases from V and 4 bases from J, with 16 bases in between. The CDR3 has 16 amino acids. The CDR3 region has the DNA TGTGCCAGCAGCGTAGGACTACTCAAAGGGGTAGAGACCCAGTACTTC. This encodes CASSVGLLKGVETQYF.

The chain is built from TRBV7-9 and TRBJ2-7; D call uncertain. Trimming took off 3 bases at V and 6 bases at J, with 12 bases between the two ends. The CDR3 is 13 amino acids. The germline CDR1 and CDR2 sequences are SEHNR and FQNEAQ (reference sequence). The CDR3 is CASSFHVVGEQYF. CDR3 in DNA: TGTGCCAGCAGCTTTCACGTGGTAGGCGAGCAGTACTTC.

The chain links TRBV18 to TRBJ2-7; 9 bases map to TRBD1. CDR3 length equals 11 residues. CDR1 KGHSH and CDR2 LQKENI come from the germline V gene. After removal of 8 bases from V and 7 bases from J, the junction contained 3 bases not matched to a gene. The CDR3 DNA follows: TGTGCCAGCCTAGGACAGGGGGAGCAGTACTTC. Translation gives CASLGQGEQYF.

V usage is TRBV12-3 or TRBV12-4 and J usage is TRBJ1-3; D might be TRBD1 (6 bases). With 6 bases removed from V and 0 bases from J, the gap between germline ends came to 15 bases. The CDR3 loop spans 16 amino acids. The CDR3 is CASSSDRTGSGNTIYF. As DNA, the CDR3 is TGTGCCAGCAGCTCCGACAGGACCGGCTCTGGAAACACCATATATTTT.

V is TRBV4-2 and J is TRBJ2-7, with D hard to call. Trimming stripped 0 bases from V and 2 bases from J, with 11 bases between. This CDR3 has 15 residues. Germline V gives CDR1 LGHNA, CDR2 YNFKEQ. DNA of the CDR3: TGTGCCAGCAGCCAAGATGGTGGGGTTACCTACGAGCAGTACTTC. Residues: CASSQDGGVTYEQYF.

DNA of the CDR3: TGCAGCGTTGAAGATCGGGGGACAGGGCCGAACACTGAAGCTTTCTTT. It codes for CSVEDRGTGPNTEAFF. The chain employs TRBV29-1 and TRBJ1-1; 9 bases line up with TRBD1. The CDR3 has 16 residues. The germline V gene encodes CDR1 SQVTM and CDR2 ANQGSEA. V shed 0 bases, J shed 1 base, and the junction held 6 bases outside the gene matches.

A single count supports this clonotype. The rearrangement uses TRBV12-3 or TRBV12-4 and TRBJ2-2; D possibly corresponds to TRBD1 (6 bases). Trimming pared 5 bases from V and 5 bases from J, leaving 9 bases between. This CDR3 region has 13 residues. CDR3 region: CASSHGTTGELFF. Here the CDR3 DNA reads TGTGCCAGCAGTCACGGGACAACCGGGGAGCTGTTTTTT.

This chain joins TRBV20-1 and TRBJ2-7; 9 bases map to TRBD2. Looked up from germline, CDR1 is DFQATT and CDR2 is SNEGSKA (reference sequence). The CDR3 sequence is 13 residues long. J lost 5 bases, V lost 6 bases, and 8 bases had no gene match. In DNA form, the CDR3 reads TGCAGTGCCGCGGGACTAGCTAAGAACGAGCAGTACTTC. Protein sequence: CSAAGLAKNEQYF.

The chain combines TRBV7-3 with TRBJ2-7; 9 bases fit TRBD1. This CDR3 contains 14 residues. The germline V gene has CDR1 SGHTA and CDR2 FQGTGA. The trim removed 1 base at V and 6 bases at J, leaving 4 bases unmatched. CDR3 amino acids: CASSLMGQGGEQYF. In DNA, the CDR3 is TGTGCCAGCAGCTTAATGGGACAGGGAGGCGAGCAGTACTTC.